At least ten counts were recorded for the clone carrying this T cell receptor beta chain. Library construction for TCR beta used iRepertoire HTBI primers and Arm-PCR of CDR3 regions. Each CDR3 protein gets one entry after TCRdb re-called the multiplex PCR reads with MiXCR. In the table there are 560,000 or so distinct CDR3 sequences, 16% of which are singletons. This entry belongs to a study of regulatory T cells in long-lasting Graves disease. Time point indicated: newly diagnosed GD, antithyroid drugs for less than 3 months. PBMC-extracted RNA yielded the TCR library. It was an endocrinology department in Xi'an, China, that provided the patients. These same records also appear under a second study, on T cells in Graves' hyperthyroidism and ophthalmopathy. That paper states: Most thyroid clonotypes expanded above 0.001 appeared in blood too.

The source of this sequence is a man aged 18 to 35 with Graves disease. This specimen was peripheral blood mononuclear cells (PBMCs), taken at new diagnosis, from a patient treated with antithyroid drugs.

CDR3 region: CASSPTLAGDVTDTQYF. The CDR3 DNA is TGTGCCAGCAGTCCTACACTAGCGGGAGATGTAACAGATACGCAGTATTTT. V gene TRBV28 combines with J gene TRBJ2-3; 11 nucleotides match TRBD2. Germline loops: CDR1 MDHEN, CDR2 SYDVKM. J was trimmed by 3 bases and V by 5 bases; bases with no gene match: 10. This CDR3 spans 17 amino acids. Full variable domain (outside the CDR3, taken from reference TRBV28 and TRBJ2-3): DVKVTQSSRYLVKRTGEKVFLECVQDMDHENMFWYRQDPGLGLRLIYFSYDVKMKEKGDIPEGYSVSREKKERFSLILESASTNQTSMYLCASSPTLAGDVTDTQYFGPGTRLTVL.